The T cell receptor (beta chain) under discussion was sequenced for a study of human T cells and chemical hapten exposure. Whole-study context: Small pooled library volume differences chiefly drove per-sample TCR yield variation. Study-wide results and limits: High-frequency TCRs, those above 1 in 1000, stayed the same after DPC sensitization.

Worth noting for this clonotype: The antigen remains unidentified.

With 2 bases removed from V and 3 bases from J, the gap between germline ends came to 17 bases. This CDR3 contains 16 residues. Germline V gives CDR1 KGHSH, CDR2 LQKENI. Time point described: pre-sensitization, week 0. The treatment is: therapeutic diphenylcyclopropenone sensitization with weekly scalp DPC. TCRdb analysed the RACE reads with MiXCR anew, one entry per CDR3 protein. This sample has some 330,000 distinct CDR3 sequences; 5.5% occur once, and the top ten carry about 8.7%. The rearrangement joins TRBV18 to TRBJ2-7; a possible D gene is TRBD1 (5 bases). The source is a woman between 18 and 29 years old with alopecia areata. Some clones in this sample may be carry-over from other donors' samples. The sequenced sample was whole blood, obtained in connection with sensitization to the hapten diphenylcyclopropenone (DPC). The CDR3 reads CASSPAEAGPLYEQYF. CDR3 bases: TGTGCCAGCTCACCAGCAGAAGCAGGGCCCCTCTACGAGCAGTACTTC. Using reference TRBV18 and TRBJ2-7 for the parts outside the CDR3, the full variable domain is NAGVMQNPRHLVRRRGQEARLRCSPMKGHSHVYWYRQLPEEGLKFMVYLQKENIIDESGMPKERFSAEFPKEGPSILRIQQVVRGDSAAYFCASSPAEAGPLYEQYFGPGTRLTVT.